This TCR beta chain originates from a study of blood T cell repertoires in COVID-19. Whole-study context: COVID-19 samples from acute and convalescent phases originated in the United States, Italy and Spain.

Measured with immunoSEQ multiplex PCR; TCRdb has only the in-frame clones, and not every one. Here the sample spans 140,000 to 150,000 clones, 80% being singletons. J lost 5 bases, V lost 5 bases, and 11 bases had no gene match. Germline-derived CDR1 and CDR2 are MDHEN and SYDVKM. This CDR3 has 16 residues. Sample: peripheral blood. The source is a woman between 45 and 60 years old with acute or convalescent COVID-19. The gene calls are TRBV28 and TRBJ1-4; 7 nucleotides match TRBD1. The CDR3: CASSTRWTGLNEKLFF. The DNA for the CDR3 is TGTGCCAGCAGTACCCGCTGGACAGGATTGAATGAAAAACTGTTTTTT. The entire variable domain, with the rest obtained from reference TRBV28 and TRBJ1-4, is as follows: DVKVTQSSRYLVKRTGEKVFLECVQDMDHENMFWYRQDPGLGLRLIYFSYDVKMKEKGDIPEGYSVSREKKERFSLILESASTNQTSMYLCASSTRWTGLNEKLFFGSGTQLSVL.